Listed below are T cell receptor beta chains from one sample, sequenced in a study of blood T cell repertoires in COVID-19. Data came from immunoSEQ multiplex PCR; TCRdb stores just in-frame clones and leaves some out. Seen here are under 250,000 clones, around 78% observed once, and the top ten hold approximately 2.6%. The sample consisted of peripheral blood. The receptor source for this set is a woman in her 70s with active or convalescent COVID-19. The CDR3 runs from the conserved cysteine through the conserved F or W. A D gene is named only where the DNA matches it firmly. Part of the rows lack a size; the others show once, few, many or a class for expanded clones.

>TRBJ2-5|.|TRBV19|.
TGTGCCAGTAGTATAGATCGCGGGCACCAGTACTTC
CASSIDRGHQYF
>TRBJ2-3|TRBD2|TRBV5-4|.
TGTGCCAGCACGTCGAGCGGGGGGCTCAGCACAGATACGCAGTATTTT
CASTSSGGLSTDTQYF
>TRBJ1-1|.|TRBV5-5|once
TGTGCCAGCAGCTTACAGGCTGAAGCTTTCTTT
CASSLQAEAFF
>TRBJ2-5|.|TRBV7-2|few
TGTGCCAGCAGCTTCGTCGAGACCCAGTACTTC
CASSFVETQYF
>TRBJ1-2|.|TRBV5-1|.
TGCGCCAGCAGCTTGGACAGCCACTATGGCTACACCTTC
CASSLDSHYGYTF
>TRBJ2-5|.|TRBV7-3|.
TGTGCCAGCAGCCCCCGGGTAGGGGGCCAAGAGACCCAGTACTTC
CASSPRVGGQETQYF
>TRBJ1-2|.|TRBV10-3|.
TGTGCCATCAGTGCGAGCGATACTAACTATGGCTACACCTTC
CAISASDTNYGYTF
>TRBJ2-7|TRBD2|TRBV11-2|.
TGTGCCAGCAGCTTAGTCCCCGGACTAGCGGGGTCCTCCTACGAGCAGTACTTC
CASSLVPGLAGSSYEQYF
>TRBJ2-5|TRBD2|TRBV28|.
TGTGCCAGCATGGGTAGCGGGCAAGAGACCCAGTACTTC
CASMGSGQETQYF
>TRBJ2-7|.|TRBV5-4|.
TGTGCCAGCCTCTCGGGGGACAGAGTCCTCTCCTACGAGCAGTACTTC
CASLSGDRVLSYEQYF
>TRBJ2-2|TRBD1|TRBV6-2/TRBV6-3|.
TGTGCCAGCAGTCCCCACAATACAGGGGCCGGGGAGCTGTTTTTT
CASSPHNTGAGELFF
>TRBJ2-5|.|TRBV7-6|few
TGTGCCAGCAGCCCTACGAGGGAGACCCAGTACTTC
CASSPTRETQYF
>TRBJ1-1|TRBD1|TRBV12-3/TRBV12-4|.
TGTGCCAGCAGTTCACAGGGGGGCGCTGAAGCTTTCTTT
CASSSQGGAEAFF
>TRBJ2-3|.|TRBV18|once
TGTGCCAGCCGCTCGGGGAGCACAGATACGCAGTATTTT
CASRSGSTDTQYF
>TRBJ2-5|TRBD2|TRBV7-2|.
TGTGCCAGCAGCTCCCAGGGACTAGCGGGGGAAGAGACCCAGTACTTC
CASSSQGLAGEETQYF
>TRBJ2-3|.|TRBV5-6|many
TGTGCCAGCAGCCAACAGGGAATCACGCAGTATTTT
CASSQQGITQYF
>TRBJ1-6|.|TRBV3-1/TRBV3-2|.
TGTGCCAGCAGCCAAGACGTCTCCCCCACATCCCTCCACTTT
CASSQDVSPTSLHF
>TRBJ2-5|.|TRBV3-1/TRBV3-2|once
TGTGCCAGCAGCCGGGACGGAATGGGTGGGAGGGAGACCCAGTACTTC
CASSRDGMGGRETQYF
>TRBJ2-6|.|TRBV7-9|.
TGTGCCAGCAGCGTCTTCGGGGTCTCTGGGGCCAACGTCCTGACTTTC
CASSVFGVSGANVLTF
>TRBJ2-7|.|TRBV30|.
TGTGCCTGGAGTCGGGACTCCCCCTACGAGCAGTACTTC
CAWSRDSPYEQYF
>TRBJ1-3|.|TRBV5-1|.
TGCGCCAGCAGCTTGGGAGGACACAGCTCTGGAAACACCATATATTTT
CASSLGGHSSGNTIYF
>TRBJ2-4|TRBD1|TRBV10-3|.
TGTGCCATCAGTGAAAGGGTATCAGGGGGCGCGAACATTCAGTACTTC
CAISERVSGGANIQYF
>TRBJ1-1|.|TRBV24-1|.
TGTGCCACCAGTGGACGGGGGAACACTGAAGCTTTCTTT
CATSGRGNTEAFF
>TRBJ2-4|.|TRBV28|few
TGTGCCAGCATGGTCGGGCGAGGGGGTAAAAACATTCAGTACTTC
CASMVGRGGKNIQYF
>TRBJ2-7|TRBD1|TRBV19|.
TGTGCCAGTAGTTCCACCGGGACAGCTTCCTACGAGCAGTACTTC
CASSSTGTASYEQYF